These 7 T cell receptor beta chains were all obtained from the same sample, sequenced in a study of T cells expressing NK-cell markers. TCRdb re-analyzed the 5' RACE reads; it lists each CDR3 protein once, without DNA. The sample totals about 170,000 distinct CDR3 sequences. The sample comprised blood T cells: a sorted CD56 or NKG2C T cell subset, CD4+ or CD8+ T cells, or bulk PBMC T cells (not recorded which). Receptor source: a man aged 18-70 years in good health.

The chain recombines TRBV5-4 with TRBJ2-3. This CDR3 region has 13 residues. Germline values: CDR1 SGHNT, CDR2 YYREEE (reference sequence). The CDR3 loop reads CASRPTSADTQYF.

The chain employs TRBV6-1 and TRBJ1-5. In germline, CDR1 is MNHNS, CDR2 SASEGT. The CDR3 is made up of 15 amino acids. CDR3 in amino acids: CASSEAPTSGQPQHF.

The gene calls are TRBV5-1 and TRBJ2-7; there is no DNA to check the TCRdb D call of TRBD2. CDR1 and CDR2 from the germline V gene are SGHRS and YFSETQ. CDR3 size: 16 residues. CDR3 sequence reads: CASSLLASGGAYEQYF.

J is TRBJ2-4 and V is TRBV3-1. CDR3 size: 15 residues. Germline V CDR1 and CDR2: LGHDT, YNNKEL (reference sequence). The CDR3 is CASSPDGLAKNIQYF.

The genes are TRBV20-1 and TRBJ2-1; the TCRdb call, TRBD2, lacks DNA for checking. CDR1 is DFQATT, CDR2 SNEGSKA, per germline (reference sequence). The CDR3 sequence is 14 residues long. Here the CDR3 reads CSARTSLSYNEQFF.

The CDR3 loop is CASSLVLAGGSILDTQYF. This chain uses TRBV11-2 with TRBJ2-3; TCRdb selects TRBD2, and the lack of DNA leaves this call unchecked. The CDR3 sequence is 18 residues long. The germline V gene encodes CDR1 SGHAT and CDR2 FQNNGV.

The CDR3 region is CASSSSDRGLVNTGELFF. This chain connects TRBV3-1 to TRBJ2-2; as DNA is missing, the TRBD1 call by TCRdb cannot be tested. The CDR3 has 18 amino acids. CDR1 is LGHDT, CDR2 YNNKEL, per germline (reference sequence).